A single sample gave rise to the 9 T cell receptor beta chains below, sequenced in a study of cytomegalovirus exposure and HLA in healthy donors. 60 Vbeta and 13 Jbeta primers were used in PCR. TCRdb's copy holds only in-frame clones and misses some; the assay was immunoSEQ multiplex PCR. The sample lists about 200,000 clones, around 83% occurring once. Sequenced input: PBMCs. The source is a woman between 40 and 55 years old in good health and CMV-seronegative.

This clone was seen a handful of times. V and J are TRBV29-1 and TRBJ1-1; a possible D gene is TRBD1 (6 bases). The CDR3 has 13 amino acids. The germline gives CDR1 SQVTM, CDR2 ANQGSEA. V shed 6 bases and J shed 4 bases, with 15 bases lying between them. CDR3 coding DNA: TGCAGCGTCCCGGCAGGGGCCGGCACTGAAGCTTTCTTT. The encoded protein is CSVPAGAGTEAFF.

The chain employs TRBV5-1 and TRBJ2-5; D may be TRBD2 (5 bases). From germline, CDR1 is SGHRS and CDR2 YFSETQ. Trimming shortened V by 2 bases and J by 1 base, and 9 bases separated the two germline ends. The CDR3 consists of 14 residues. In DNA form, the CDR3 reads TGCGCCAGCAGCTTTACGGGGATCCAAGAGACCCAGTACTTC. Amino acids: CASSFTGIQETQYF.

The genes are TRBV7-8 and TRBJ2-7, with TRBD2 matching over 7 bases. The germline CDR1 and CDR2 sequences are SGHVS and FQNEAQ. The ends lost 2 bases at V and 2 bases at J; junction bases unmatched: 6. This CDR3 contains 15 residues. This chain's CDR3 is CASSLLERGPYEQYF. The DNA for the CDR3 is TGTGCCAGCAGCTTACTTGAGCGGGGTCCCTACGAGCAGTACTTC. The full variable domain, with the rest looked up from reference TRBV7-8 and TRBJ2-7, is GAGVSQSPRYKVAKRGQDVALRCDPISGHVSLFWYQQALGQGPEFLTYFQNEAQLDKSGLPSDRFFAERPEGSVSTLKIQRTQQEDSAVYLCASSLLERGPYEQYFGPGTRLTVT.

This chain joins TRBV15 and TRBJ2-1; 8 bases line up with TRBD2. Germline values: CDR1 LNHNV, CDR2 YYDKDF (reference sequence). Trimming cost V 3 bases and J 4 bases; bases outside gene matches: 14. The CDR3 has 18 residues. CDR3 loop: CATSRVLPSGSTYNEQFF. In DNA form, the CDR3 reads TGTGCCACCAGCAGGGTCCTCCCCAGCGGGAGTACTTACAATGAGCAGTTCTTC.

The rearrangement uses TRBV7-2 and TRBJ1-2; D is possibly TRBD1 (6 bases). V lost 1 base, J lost 13 bases, and 16 bases lay in between. Germline-derived CDR1 and CDR2 are SGHTA and FQGNSA. The CDR3 consists of 13 residues. The CDR3 region has the DNA TGTGCCAGCAGCTTAGAATACAGGGATTCCGGCACCTTC. Translated: CASSLEYRDSGTF.

The chain is built from TRBV28 and TRBJ2-5; TRBD2 aligns across 10 bases. There are 14 residues in the CDR3. J was trimmed by 7 bases and V by 2 bases; bases with no gene match: 4. Germline CDR1 reads MDHEN; CDR2 reads SYDVKM. For the CDR3, the DNA is TGTGCCAGCAGTTTACTAGCGGGAGTAGGGACCCAGTACTTC. Its protein is CASSLLAGVGTQYF.

This clone was seen once. J is TRBJ2-1 and V is TRBV20-1; D is uncertain. V lost 4 bases and J lost 10, with 11 bases in between. This CDR3 is 11 amino acids long. Per the germline V gene, CDR1 is DFQATT and CDR2 is SNEGSKA (reference sequence). The CDR3 region has the DNA TGCAGTGCTAATATTGGCCGAGAGCAGTTCTTC. Translating gives CSANIGREQFF.

The chain couples TRBV28 to TRBJ1-5; no definite D call. Germline V gene sequence: CDR1 MDHEN, CDR2 SYDVKM. The V end was cut by 3 bases, the J end by 10 bases, with 13 bases between. The CDR3 has 13 residues. The CDR3 bases are TGTGCCAGCAGTTTCCAACACGCATCCCCCCAGCATTTT. Translating gives CASSFQHASPQHF.

This chain links TRBV13 with TRBJ1-1; 9 positions agree with TRBD1. V was clipped by 0 bases and J by 4 bases; unmatched bases: 6. The length of the CDR3 is 16 residues. Per the germline V gene, CDR1 is PRHDT and CDR2 is FYEKMQ (reference sequence). CDR3 loop: CASSLGGQGTGTEAFF. Written as DNA, the CDR3 is TGTGCCAGCAGCTTAGGAGGACAGGGGACGGGCACTGAAGCTTTCTTT. Together with reference TRBV13 and TRBJ1-1, the CDR3 gives the full variable domain: AAGVIQSPRHLIKEKRETATLKCYPIPRHDTVYWYQQGPGQDPQFLISFYEKMQSDKGSIPDRFSAQQFSDYHSELNMSSLELGDSALYFCASSLGGQGTGTEAFFGQGTRLTVV.